The rows below give T cell receptor beta chains drawn from one sample of a study of blood T cell repertoires in COVID-19. Only in-frame clones appear in the TCRdb table, and some are missing; sequencing was by immunoSEQ multiplex PCR. The table has 150,000 to 200,000 clones, around 90% seen once. Input material: peripheral blood. The receptor source for this set is a woman aged 60-70 years who had recovered from COVID-19. Both conserved end residues are part of each CDR3. D genes are given only for firm matches. A clone size is listed for some rows: how often the clone was seen (once, few, many), or a class if it is expanded.

J gene: TRBJ2-1
D gene: -
clone size: -
V gene: TRBV28
CDR3 DNA: TGTGCCAGCAGCAGGCTTTTTGAGCAGTTCTTC
CDR3 protein: CASSRLFEQFF

J gene: TRBJ2-6
D gene: -
clone size: -
V gene: TRBV11-2
CDR3 DNA: TGTGCCAGCAGCTCAACCTCCCGACTCTCTGGGGCCAACGTCCTGACTTTC
CDR3 protein: CASSSTSRLSGANVLTF

J gene: TRBJ2-3
D gene: -
clone size: -
V gene: TRBV4-1
CDR3 DNA: TGCGCCAGCAGCCGATCCGGAGGGAGCACAGATACGCAGTATTTT
CDR3 protein: CASSRSGGSTDTQYF

J gene: TRBJ2-5
D gene: TRBD2
clone size: once
V gene: TRBV9
CDR3 DNA: TGTGCCAGCAGCGTAAGGACTAGCGGGGGGGCCCAAGAGACCCAGTACTTC
CDR3 protein: CASSVRTSGGAQETQYF

J gene: TRBJ1-4
D gene: -
clone size: -
V gene: TRBV15
CDR3 DNA: TGTGCCACTAGCTGGGGGGACTCGGAAAAACTGTTTTTT
CDR3 protein: CATSWGDSEKLFF

J gene: TRBJ1-3
D gene: -
clone size: -
V gene: TRBV24-1
CDR3 DNA: TGTGCCACCAGCCAACAGGGAAACACCATATATTTT
CDR3 protein: CATSQQGNTIYF

J gene: TRBJ2-3
D gene: TRBD1
clone size: -
V gene: TRBV11-3
CDR3 DNA: TGTGCCAGCAGCCCGGGACAGGGGAGGGATACGCAGTATTTT
CDR3 protein: CASSPGQGRDTQYF

J gene: TRBJ1-3
D gene: -
clone size: -
V gene: TRBV21-1
CDR3 DNA: TGTGCCAGCAGCACAGACAGGATCTCTGGAAACACCATATATTTT
CDR3 protein: CASSTDRISGNTIYF

J gene: TRBJ1-4
D gene: TRBD1
clone size: -
V gene: TRBV5-5
CDR3 DNA: TGTGCCAGCAGCTTGGCCGGACAGGCGATTGAAAAACTGTTTTTT
CDR3 protein: CASSLAGQAIEKLFF

J gene: TRBJ1-1
D gene: -
clone size: -
V gene: TRBV18
CDR3 DNA: TGTGCCAGCTCACCACTGGCAGGGAGGGGCACTGAAGCTTTCTTT
CDR3 protein: CASSPLAGRGTEAFF

J gene: TRBJ1-5
D gene: -
clone size: -
V gene: TRBV15
CDR3 DNA: TGTGCCACCAGCAGCCTGGGAGGGAATCAGCCCCAGCATTTT
CDR3 protein: CATSSLGGNQPQHF

J gene: TRBJ1-1
D gene: -
clone size: few
V gene: TRBV6-5
CDR3 DNA: TGTGCCAGCAGCATTAAGAGATCTAACACTGAAGCTTTCTTT
CDR3 protein: CASSIKRSNTEAFF

J gene: TRBJ2-7
D gene: TRBD2
clone size: once
V gene: TRBV18
CDR3 DNA: TGTGCCAGCTCCCCCCGGGGGGGCTCCTACGAGCAGTACTTC
CDR3 protein: CASSPRGGSYEQYF

J gene: TRBJ2-5
D gene: -
clone size: -
V gene: TRBV14
CDR3 DNA: TGTGCCAGCAGCCCTCTTCAACAGGGTCTGTCGGCGGCCCAGTACTTC
CDR3 protein: CASSPLQQGLSAAQYF

J gene: TRBJ1-6
D gene: TRBD1
clone size: -
V gene: TRBV4-2
CDR3 DNA: TGTGCCAGCAGCCAAGGGGCAGGGGGTGGTTCACCCCTCCACTTT
CDR3 protein: CASSQGAGGGSPLHF

J gene: TRBJ2-7
D gene: -
clone size: -
V gene: TRBV27
CDR3 DNA: TGTGCCAGCAGCTCAGGATACTACGAGCAGTACTTC
CDR3 protein: CASSSGYYEQYF

J gene: TRBJ1-5
D gene: TRBD1
clone size: -
V gene: TRBV7-6
CDR3 DNA: TGTGCCAGCAGCTTGAACAGGGGTGTCAATCAGCCCCAGCATTTT
CDR3 protein: CASSLNRGVNQPQHF

J gene: TRBJ2-7
D gene: TRBD1
clone size: -
V gene: TRBV10-1
CDR3 DNA: TGCGCCAGCTCGCCAACCCCGGGACAGGGAGAGGAGCAGTACTTC
CDR3 protein: CASSPTPGQGEEQYF

J gene: TRBJ1-3
D gene: -
clone size: -
V gene: TRBV3-1/TRBV3-2
CDR3 DNA: TGTGCCAGCAGCCAAGATCCCACGAGCTCTGGAAACACCATATATTTT
CDR3 protein: CASSQDPTSSGNTIYF

J gene: TRBJ1-1
D gene: -
clone size: -
V gene: TRBV19
CDR3 DNA: TGTGCCAGTAGTCACCTGAGAAGGGGCAACAGGGACACTGAAGCTTTCTTT
CDR3 protein: CASSHLRRGNRDTEAFF

J gene: TRBJ2-1
D gene: -
clone size: -
V gene: TRBV6-5
CDR3 DNA: TGTGCCAGCAGGGCAGACAGTTACAATGAGCAGTTCTTC
CDR3 protein: CASRADSYNEQFF

J gene: TRBJ1-6
D gene: -
clone size: -
V gene: TRBV9
CDR3 DNA: TGTGCCAGCAGCAAACAGGACTATAATTCACCCCTCCACTTT
CDR3 protein: CASSKQDYNSPLHF

J gene: TRBJ2-5
D gene: TRBD2
clone size: -
V gene: TRBV7-9
CDR3 DNA: TGTGCCAGCAGCTTGTTTGGGGGGGAAGAGACCCAGTACTTC
CDR3 protein: CASSLFGGEETQYF

J gene: TRBJ2-2
D gene: TRBD2
clone size: -
V gene: TRBV9
CDR3 DNA: TGTGCCAGCAGCCCATGGACTAGCGGGGGTTGGAACACCGGGGAGCTGTTTTTT
CDR3 protein: CASSPWTSGGWNTGELFF

J gene: TRBJ2-5
D gene: -
clone size: -
V gene: TRBV6-6
CDR3 DNA: TGTGCCAGCACCCCTCCGAGAGGGTTGGTAGAGACCCAGTACTTC
CDR3 protein: CASTPPRGLVETQYF

J gene: TRBJ2-5
D gene: -
clone size: -
V gene: TRBV24-1
CDR3 DNA: TGTGCCACCAGTGCGGCAGGGATTGAGACCCAGTACTTC
CDR3 protein: CATSAAGIETQYF

J gene: TRBJ2-7
D gene: -
clone size: -
V gene: TRBV9
CDR3 DNA: TGTGCCAGCAGCGTAGCTTCTAGCTCCTACGAGCAGTACTTC
CDR3 protein: CASSVASSSYEQYF

J gene: TRBJ2-3
D gene: -
clone size: -
V gene: TRBV10-1
CDR3 DNA: TGCGCCAGCAGTCCCGGGGGTTCCACAGATACGCAGTATTTT
CDR3 protein: CASSPGGSTDTQYF

J gene: TRBJ1-3
D gene: -
clone size: -
V gene: TRBV10-3
CDR3 DNA: TGTGCCAACGGCGCAGGGGAGGGAGACACCATATATTTT
CDR3 protein: CANGAGEGDTIYF

J gene: TRBJ1-3
D gene: -
clone size: -
V gene: TRBV7-2
CDR3 DNA: TGTGCCAGCAGCTTATTTGAGGGTTTAGGAAACACCATATATTTT
CDR3 protein: CASSLFEGLGNTIYF

J gene: TRBJ2-5
D gene: TRBD2
clone size: -
V gene: TRBV27
CDR3 DNA: TGTGCCAGCAGTTTTACAGGCGGGGGGAACCAAGAGACCCAGTACTTC
CDR3 protein: CASSFTGGGNQETQYF

J gene: TRBJ1-5
D gene: -
clone size: -
V gene: TRBV27
CDR3 DNA: TGTGCCAGCAGTTTAGGCGGATTGGGCAATCAGCCCCAGCATTTT
CDR3 protein: CASSLGGLGNQPQHF

J gene: TRBJ2-5
D gene: -
clone size: -
V gene: TRBV4-1
CDR3 DNA: TGCGCCAGCAGCCAACCCAGGGATGGGGATAAAGAGACCCAGTACTTC
CDR3 protein: CASSQPRDGDKETQYF

J gene: TRBJ2-1
D gene: TRBD1
clone size: -
V gene: TRBV10-3
CDR3 DNA: TGTGCCATCAGCCGGGACAGGAGTTTCAATGAGCAGTTCTTC
CDR3 protein: CAISRDRSFNEQFF

J gene: TRBJ2-7
D gene: -
clone size: -
V gene: TRBV30
CDR3 DNA: TGTGCCTGGAGAAGGGGTGGTTTCGAGCAGTACTTC
CDR3 protein: CAWRRGGFEQYF

J gene: TRBJ1-2
D gene: -
clone size: -
V gene: TRBV11-2
CDR3 DNA: TGTGCCAGCAGCTACGACGGGTCCTATGGCTACACCTTC
CDR3 protein: CASSYDGSYGYTF

J gene: TRBJ2-3
D gene: -
clone size: many
V gene: TRBV2
CDR3 DNA: TGTGCCAGCAGGGGACTTATTTCCACAGATACGCAGTATTTT
CDR3 protein: CASRGLISTDTQYF

J gene: TRBJ1-1
D gene: -
clone size: -
V gene: TRBV5-1
CDR3 DNA: TGCGCCAGCAGCTCGGGCGGGAGCGTCATGAACACTGAAGCTTTCTTT
CDR3 protein: CASSSGGSVMNTEAFF

J gene: TRBJ2-3
D gene: TRBD2
clone size: -
V gene: TRBV5-1
CDR3 DNA: TGCGCCAGCAGCTTGGGACTAGCGGGGTCAGATACGCAGTATTTT
CDR3 protein: CASSLGLAGSDTQYF

J gene: TRBJ1-5
D gene: -
clone size: -
V gene: TRBV12-3/TRBV12-4
CDR3 DNA: TGTGCCAGCAGTGAACAGCCATGGCCCCAGCATTTT
CDR3 protein: CASSEQPWPQHF

J gene: TRBJ2-2
D gene: -
clone size: -
V gene: TRBV11-3
CDR3 DNA: TGTGCCAGCAGTTCAAGCGGGACAAACGGCGGGGAGCTGTTTTTT
CDR3 protein: CASSSSGTNGGELFF

J gene: TRBJ2-1
D gene: -
clone size: -
V gene: TRBV2
CDR3 DNA: TGTGCCAGCAGTGAACAGGGCTCCTACAATGAGCAGTTCTTC
CDR3 protein: CASSEQGSYNEQFF

J gene: TRBJ1-5
D gene: TRBD1
clone size: few
V gene: TRBV4-3
CDR3 DNA: TGCGCCAGCAGCCAACTACAGGGGCGCGGGTTGAGCAATCAGCCCCAGCATTTT
CDR3 protein: CASSQLQGRGLSNQPQHF

J gene: TRBJ1-6
D gene: TRBD1
clone size: -
V gene: TRBV2
CDR3 DNA: TGTGCCAGCAGCAAGGAGGAAGGGGGCCTACCCCTCCACTTT
CDR3 protein: CASSKEEGGLPLHF

J gene: TRBJ1-2
D gene: TRBD1
clone size: -
V gene: TRBV4-2
CDR3 DNA: TGTGCCAGCAGCCAAGCGGACAGGAGCTACACCTTC
CDR3 protein: CASSQADRSYTF

J gene: TRBJ1-2
D gene: TRBD1
clone size: few
V gene: TRBV10-3
CDR3 DNA: TGTGCCATCAGCTTGGGACAGCTCAACTATGGCTACACCTTC
CDR3 protein: CAISLGQLNYGYTF

J gene: TRBJ2-2
D gene: TRBD2
clone size: once
V gene: TRBV10-3
CDR3 DNA: TGTGCCATCAGTGTTAACGGGGGGGCCGACACCGGGGAGCTGTTTTTT
CDR3 protein: CAISVNGGADTGELFF

J gene: TRBJ1-1
D gene: TRBD1
clone size: -
V gene: TRBV28
CDR3 DNA: TGTGCCAGCAGGCTCGGACAGGGCACTGAAGCTTTCTTT
CDR3 protein: CASRLGQGTEAFF

J gene: TRBJ1-4
D gene: -
clone size: -
V gene: TRBV7-9
CDR3 DNA: TGTGCCAGCAGCTTGCGCAGGGTGTCAACTAATGAAAAACTGTTTTTT
CDR3 protein: CASSLRRVSTNEKLFF

J gene: TRBJ1-3
D gene: -
clone size: -
V gene: TRBV3-1/TRBV3-2
CDR3 DNA: TGTGCCAGCTCCCTAACAGGGAAGGCTGGAAACACCATATATTTT
CDR3 protein: CASSLTGKAGNTIYF

J gene: TRBJ2-1
D gene: -
clone size: -
V gene: TRBV5-1
CDR3 DNA: TGCGCCAGCAGCCCAGCCAGGTCCAACCGAGACAATGAGCAGTTCTTC
CDR3 protein: CASSPARSNRDNEQFF

J gene: TRBJ1-6
D gene: TRBD1
clone size: -
V gene: TRBV7-9
CDR3 DNA: TGTGCCAGCAGCCCACGCCAGGGGGCTCCCTGGTTCTATAATTCACCCCTCCACTTT
CDR3 protein: CASSPRQGAPWFYNSPLHF

J gene: TRBJ2-2
D gene: -
clone size: -
V gene: TRBV7-2
CDR3 DNA: TGTGCCAGCAGCACAGGAATTGGAGCGCATAACACCGGGGAGCTGTTTTTT
CDR3 protein: CASSTGIGAHNTGELFF

J gene: TRBJ1-5
D gene: -
clone size: -
V gene: TRBV7-3
CDR3 DNA: TGTGCCAGCAGCTTAACCGTCGATCAGCCCCAGCATTTT
CDR3 protein: CASSLTVDQPQHF